The clone carrying this T cell receptor (beta chain) showed up just a few times. Its antigen is currently unknown. TCRdb analysed the RT-PCR reads with MiXCR anew, one entry per CDR3 protein. The sample includes 550,000 to 800,000 distinct CDR3 sequences, around 13% of them seen just once. The CDR3 is 12 residues long. The germline CDR1 and CDR2 sequences are SGHAT and FQNNGV. Unmatched junction bases numbered 6, after V lost 5 bases and J lost 14 bases. The data stem from a study of response to subunit inactivated influenza vaccine. Study outcomes and limitations: Every seasonal influenza vaccination brings in few new T cells, the authors suggested.

The material sequenced was PBMCs from blood, taken about 14 days before vaccination. The clonotype comes from a man aged 50 or older who received an inactivated influenza vaccine. This chain joins TRBV11-2 and TRBJ2-3; 11 bases are shared with TRBD1. This chain's CDR3 is CASSEDRGLVYF. In nucleotides, the CDR3 is TGTGCCAGCAGCGAGGACAGGGGGCTGGTGTATTTT.